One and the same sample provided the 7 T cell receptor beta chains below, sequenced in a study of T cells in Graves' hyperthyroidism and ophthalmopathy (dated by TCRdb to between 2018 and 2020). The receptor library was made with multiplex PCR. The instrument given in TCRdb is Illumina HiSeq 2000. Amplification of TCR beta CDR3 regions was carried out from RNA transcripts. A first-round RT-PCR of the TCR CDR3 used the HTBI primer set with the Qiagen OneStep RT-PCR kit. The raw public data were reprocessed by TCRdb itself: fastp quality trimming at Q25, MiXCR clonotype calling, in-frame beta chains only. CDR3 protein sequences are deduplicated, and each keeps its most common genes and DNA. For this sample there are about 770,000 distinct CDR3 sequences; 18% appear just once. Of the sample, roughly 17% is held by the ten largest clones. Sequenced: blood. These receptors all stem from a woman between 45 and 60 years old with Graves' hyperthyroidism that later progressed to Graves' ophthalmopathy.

CDR3 DNA sequence: TGTGCCAGCAGTTTATGGCGGTCGTACACCGGGGAGCTGTTTTTT. As protein: CASSLWRSYTGELFF. The genes are TRBV27 and TRBJ2-2; no clear D. Germline lookup yields CDR1 MNHEY and CDR2 SMNVEV (reference sequence). This CDR3 has 15 residues. Between the trimmed V and J ends, which lost 1 base and 3 bases, there was a span of 9 bases.

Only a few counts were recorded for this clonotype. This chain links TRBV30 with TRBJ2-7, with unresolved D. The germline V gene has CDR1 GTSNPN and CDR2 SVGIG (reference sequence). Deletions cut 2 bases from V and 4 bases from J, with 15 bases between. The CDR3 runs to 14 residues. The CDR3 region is CAWSPINLDYEQYF. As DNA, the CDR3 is TGTGCCTGGAGTCCCATTAATCTAGATTACGAGCAGTACTTC.

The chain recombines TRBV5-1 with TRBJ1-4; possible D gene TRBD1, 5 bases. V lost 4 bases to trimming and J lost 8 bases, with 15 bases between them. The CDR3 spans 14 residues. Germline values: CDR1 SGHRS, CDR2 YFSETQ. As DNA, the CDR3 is TGCGCCAGCAGCCCACGCGCCCGGGGCGAAAAACTGTTTTTT. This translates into CASSPRARGEKLFF.

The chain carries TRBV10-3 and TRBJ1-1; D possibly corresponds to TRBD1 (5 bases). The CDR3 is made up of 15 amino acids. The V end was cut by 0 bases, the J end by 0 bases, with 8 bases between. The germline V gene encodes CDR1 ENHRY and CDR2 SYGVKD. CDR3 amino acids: CAISESGGVNTEAFF. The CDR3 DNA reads TGTGCCATCAGTGAGTCCGGGGGGGTGAACACTGAAGCTTTCTTT.

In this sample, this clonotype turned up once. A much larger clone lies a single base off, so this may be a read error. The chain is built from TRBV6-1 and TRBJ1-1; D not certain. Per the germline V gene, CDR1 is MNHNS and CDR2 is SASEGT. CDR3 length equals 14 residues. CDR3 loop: CVSRFLRLNTEAFF. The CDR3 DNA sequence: TGTGTCAGCAGATTCTTAAGGTTGAACACTGAAGCTTTCTTT.

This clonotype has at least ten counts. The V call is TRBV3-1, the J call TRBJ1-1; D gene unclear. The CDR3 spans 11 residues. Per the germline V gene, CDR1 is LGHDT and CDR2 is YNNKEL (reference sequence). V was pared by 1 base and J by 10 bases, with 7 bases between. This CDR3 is CASSQGRGAFF. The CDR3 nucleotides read TGTGCCAGCAGCCAAGGAAGAGGAGCTTTCTTT.

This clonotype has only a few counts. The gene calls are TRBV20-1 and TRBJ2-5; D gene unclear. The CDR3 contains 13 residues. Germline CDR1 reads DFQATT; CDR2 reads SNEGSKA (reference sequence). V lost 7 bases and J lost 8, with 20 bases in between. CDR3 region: CSVGMLGPGTQYF. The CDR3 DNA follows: TGCAGTGTAGGAATGCTAGGCCCAGGCACCCAGTACTTC.